The text below deals with one T cell receptor beta chain. TCRdb's table, derived via immunoSEQ multiplex PCR, lists solely in-frame clones and lacks some. The sample includes about 53,000 clones, just under 90% seen only once; the top ten take approximately 3.9%. The data derive from a study of blood T cell repertoires in COVID-19. Study-wide context: From the United States, Italy and Spain came samples of acute and convalescent COVID-19. Sources were T cells, B-cell-depleted T cells, or PBMCs; the material itself was cDNA or gDNA.

The V end lost 4 bases, the J end lost 1 base, and 10 bases lay between the germline ends. The CDR3 has 14 residues. Germline lookup yields CDR1 LNHDA and CDR2 SQIVND (reference sequence). Sequences were obtained from peripheral blood. The rearrangement joins TRBV19 to TRBJ1-1, with D hard to call. The clonotype originates from a man between 50 and 59 years old with acute or convalescent COVID-19. This CDR3 reads CASSNPRGNTEAFF. The CDR3 nucleotides read TGTGCCAGTAGTAACCCACGGGGGAACACTGAAGCTTTCTTT.